The sequence of this T cell receptor beta chain was determined in a study of control samples from healthy donors and cancer patients. There are 12 residues in the CDR3. The germline CDR1 and CDR2 sequences are MGHRA and YSYEKL. The germline V and J ends were trimmed by 0 bases and 8 bases, with 5 bases remaining between them. The protocol was immunoSEQ multiplex PCR, while the TCRdb copy is restricted to in-frame clones and leaves out a portion. The table has under 95,000 clones, roughly 82% seen once; the top ten hold around 16%. The TCR originated in a man aged 45-65 years in good health. The sequenced sample was blood. This chain joins TRBV4-1 and TRBJ2-1, with unresolved D. The CDR3 loop is CASSQEGDEQFF. DNA of the CDR3: TGCGCCAGCAGCCAAGAGGGCGATGAGCAGTTCTTC.